The present entry profiles one T cell receptor beta chain with its context. Antigen: not known. The CDR3 runs 14 residues. The germline gives CDR1 DFQATT, CDR2 SNEGSKA (reference sequence). Trimming removed 0 bases from V and 7 bases from J, with 16 bases in between. Arm-PCR of CDR3 regions with iRepertoire HTBI primers generated TCR beta libraries. TCRdb analysed the multiplex PCR reads with MiXCR anew, one entry per CDR3 protein. Of around 420,000 distinct CDR3 sequences in the sample, around 16% are singletons; the top ten hold about 7.6%. The data are from a study of regulatory T cells in long-lasting Graves disease. Whole-study results and caveats: Fewer public clonotypes were shared by new patients (approximately 1,000) than by persistent patients (fewer than 3,000). Persistent disease samples used TRBV28, TRBJ1-2 and TRBJ2-5 preferentially.

Time point meaning: newly diagnosed GD, antithyroid drugs for less than 3 months. PBMC-derived RNA was used for the TCR library. Approximately 9 milliliters of peripheral blood were taken and placed in EDTA tubes. These records were also assigned to another study, of T cells in Graves' hyperthyroidism and ophthalmopathy. From that study: Diagnosis rested on symptoms, serum thyroxine and TRAb, thyroid ultrasound, and orbital computed tomography.

The receptor comes from a woman aged 40 to 55 with Graves disease. The chain has TRBV20-1 and TRBJ2-7, with a weak D call TRBD2 (6 bases). This sample comprised peripheral blood mononuclear cells (PBMCs), obtained at new diagnosis, from a patient treated with antithyroid drugs. The CDR3 sequence: CSARDRLHREEQYF. The CDR3 bases are TGCAGTGCTAGAGATCGGCTCCACCGGGAGGAGCAGTACTTC.